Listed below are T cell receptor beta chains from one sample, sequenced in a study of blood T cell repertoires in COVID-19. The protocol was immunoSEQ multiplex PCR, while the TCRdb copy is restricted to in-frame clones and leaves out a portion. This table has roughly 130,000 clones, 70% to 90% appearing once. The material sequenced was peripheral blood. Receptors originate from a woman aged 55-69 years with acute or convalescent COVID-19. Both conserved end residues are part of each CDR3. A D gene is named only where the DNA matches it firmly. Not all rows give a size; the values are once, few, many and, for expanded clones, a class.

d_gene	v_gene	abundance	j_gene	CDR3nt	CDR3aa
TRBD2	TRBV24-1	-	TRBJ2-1	TGTGCCACCAGTGTGTCTAGCGGGAGGGGATACAATGAGCAGTTCTTC	CATSVSSGRGYNEQFF
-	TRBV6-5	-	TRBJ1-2	TGTGCCAGCAGTTACGAGGGACTGGTGGGGGGCTACACCTTC	CASSYEGLVGGYTF
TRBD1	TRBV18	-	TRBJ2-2	TGTGCCAGCTCCCCTCGGGACAGGGATTTCAGCGGGGAGCTGTTTTTT	CASSPRDRDFSGELFF
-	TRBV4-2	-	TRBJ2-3	TGTGCCAGCAGCCAAGGTATGGGAGGCGGCACAGATACGCAGTATTTT	CASSQGMGGGTDTQYF
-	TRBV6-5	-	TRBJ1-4	TGTGCCAGCAGTTACTCGACGGCGGGGCTTGGTGAAAAACTGTTTTTT	CASSYSTAGLGEKLFF
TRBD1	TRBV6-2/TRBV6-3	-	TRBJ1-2	TGTGCCAGCAGTTACGGCCAGGGGGACTACTATGGCTACACCTTC	CASSYGQGDYYGYTF
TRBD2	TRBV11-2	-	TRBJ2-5	TGTGCCAGCAGCTTAGTGGCTAGCGGGACCCAAGAGACCCAGTACTTC	CASSLVASGTQETQYF
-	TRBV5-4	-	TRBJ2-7	TGTGCCAGCAGCTTGAGGCAGGGCTACGAGCAGTACTTC	CASSLRQGYEQYF
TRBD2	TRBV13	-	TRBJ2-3	TGTGCCAGCAGCCCAGGACTAGCGGGAGGGTCAGATACGCAGTATTTT	CASSPGLAGGSDTQYF
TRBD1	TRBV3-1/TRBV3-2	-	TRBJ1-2	TGTGCCAGCAGCCCCGGGACAGGTCGGTTCTATGGCTACACCTTC	CASSPGTGRFYGYTF
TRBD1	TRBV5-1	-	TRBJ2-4	TGCGCCAGCAGTTATGGACAGGGCGAAAACATTCAGTACTTC	CASSYGQGENIQYF
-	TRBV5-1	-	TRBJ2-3	TGCGCCAGCAGCTCGGACTACTATACGCAGTATTTT	CASSSDYYTQYF
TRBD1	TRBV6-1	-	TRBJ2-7	TGTGCCAGCAGTGAAGCGGGACAGACCTACGAGCAGTACTTC	CASSEAGQTYEQYF
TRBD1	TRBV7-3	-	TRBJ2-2	TGTGCCAGCACCCTGACAGGGGACACCGGGGAGCTGTTTTTT	CASTLTGDTGELFF
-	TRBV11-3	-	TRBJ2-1	TGTGCCAGCAGCTTTGTTACGAGAGGAAATGAGCAGTTCTTC	CASSFVTRGNEQFF
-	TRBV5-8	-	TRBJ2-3	TGTGCCAGCATGCCCCCCGGGATCGGGACAGATACGCAGTATTTT	CASMPPGIGTDTQYF
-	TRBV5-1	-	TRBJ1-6	TGCGCCAGCAGAGTCGGTGAACTTTATAATTCACCCCTCCACTTT	CASRVGELYNSPLHF
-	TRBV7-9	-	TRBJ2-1	TGTGCCAGCAGCCGCAAACCTGCACTGGGGGGTGGAGGAGACAATGAGCAGTTCTTC	CASSRKPALGGGGDNEQFF
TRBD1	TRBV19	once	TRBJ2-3	TGTGCCAGTACTAACAGGGGGAGAACAGATACGCAGTATTTT	CASTNRGRTDTQYF
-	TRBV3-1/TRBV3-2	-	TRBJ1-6	TGTGCCAGCAGCCCCCGCGAAGGGGAAGGATCACCCCTCCACTTT	CASSPREGEGSPLHF
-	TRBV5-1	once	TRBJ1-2	TGCGCCAGCAGCTTGGGGAGGGGAAAATATGGCTACACCTTC	CASSLGRGKYGYTF
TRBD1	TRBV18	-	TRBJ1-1	TGTGCCAGCTCACCACCGGGACAGGGCGCTGAAGCTTTCTTT	CASSPPGQGAEAFF
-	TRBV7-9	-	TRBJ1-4	TGTGCCAGCAGCTCCCGGGACATCGGTGAAAAACTGTTTTTT	CASSSRDIGEKLFF
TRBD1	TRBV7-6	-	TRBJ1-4	TGTGCCAGCAGCTTACAGGGGGCCTTTAATGAAAAACTGTTTTTT	CASSLQGAFNEKLFF
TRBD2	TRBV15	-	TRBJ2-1	TGTGCCACCAGCAGAGATAGCGGGTTAAACAATGAGCAGTTCTTC	CATSRDSGLNNEQFF
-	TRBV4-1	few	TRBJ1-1	TGCGCCAGCAGCCAAGAGAGTGGGGGCCGACAGGCCAAGGAAGCTTTCTTT	CASSQESGGRQAKEAFF
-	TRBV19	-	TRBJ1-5	TGTGCCAGTAGTACATCGACACGGTATAGCAATCAGCCCCAGCATTTT	CASSTSTRYSNQPQHF
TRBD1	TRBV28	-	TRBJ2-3	TGTGCCAGTCTCTTTCAGGGGGCCCGGCTATCAGATACGCAGTATTTT	CASLFQGARLSDTQYF
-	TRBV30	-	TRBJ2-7	TGTGCCTGGAGCGTCGGGGGAGGAATTTCCTACGAGCAGTACTTC	CAWSVGGGISYEQYF
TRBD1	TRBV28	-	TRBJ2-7	TGTGCCAGCAGTTTAATAGGACAGGGCGTCTACGAGCAGTACTTC	CASSLIGQGVYEQYF